Presented here are 4 T cell receptor beta chains from one specimen sequenced in a study of shared clonotypes between healthy human individuals. Terminally differentiated effector memory CD45RA+ cells were excluded by CCR7 positive selection of CD45RO-negative cells. Repertoires were generated with immunoSEQ multiplex PCR, while TCRdb's copy carries only in-frame clones and drops some. Of approximately 1.9 million clones in the sample, approximately 92% are singletons; the top ten hold about 1.7%. The sample was naive CD8+ T cells from PBMCs. All receptors come from a man younger than 30 in good health. Some clones in this sample may be carry-over from other donors' samples.

CDR3 amino acids: CASSFESPLQHYGYTF. Here the CDR3 DNA reads TGTGCCAGCAGCTTTGAGAGCCCCTTACAACACTATGGCTACACCTTC. This chain links TRBV5-4 with TRBJ1-2; D gene ambiguous. CDR3 size: 16 residues. The V end was cut by 2 bases, the J end by 3 bases, with 17 bases between. Germline CDR1 SGHNT, CDR2 YYREEE (reference sequence). The full variable domain, rest sourced from reference TRBV5-4 and TRBJ1-2, is ETGVTQSPTHLIKTRGQQVTLRCSSQSGHNTVSWYQQALGQGPQFIFQYYREEENGRGNFPPRFSGLQFPNYSSELNVNALELDDSALYLCASSFESPLQHYGYTFGSGTRLTVV.

The DNA for the CDR3 is TGCGCCAGCAGCTGGGACAGAACAAACACCGGGGAGCTGTTTTTT. It is translated as CASSWDRTNTGELFF. The chain has TRBV4-3 and TRBJ2-2, with 7 bases matching TRBD1. Germline V gene lookup returns CDR1 LGHNA and CDR2 YSLEER. The CDR3 length is 15 residues. V lost 5 bases to trimming and J lost 2 bases; unmatched junction nucleotides: 5.

This rearrangement joins TRBV28 to TRBJ2-1; TRBD2 matches at 9 bases. Losses at the gene ends were 0 bases for V and 0 bases for J; bases not matched to a gene: 3. There are 17 residues in the CDR3. The germline V gene has CDR1 MDHEN and CDR2 SYDVKM. The CDR3 sequence is CASSLWTSGYSYNEQFF. DNA for the CDR3: TGTGCCAGCAGTTTATGGACTAGCGGTTACTCCTACAATGAGCAGTTCTTC.

J is TRBJ1-3 and V is TRBV28, with D hard to call. The CDR3 length is 11 residues. Looked up from germline, CDR1 is MDHEN and CDR2 is SYDVKM. V was cut by 10 bases and J by 3 bases, with 7 bases left in between. This CDR3 is CATGDGNTIYF. Here the CDR3 DNA reads TGTGCCACCGGCGATGGAAACACCATATATTTT.